The 12 T cell receptor beta chains in this list originate from one sample, sequenced in a study of shared clonotypes between healthy human individuals. Sequencing was performed with immunoSEQ multiplex PCR; in TCRdb, only in-frame clones are kept and a portion is missing. This sample has some 1,600,000 clones, with 95% to 99% found just once. The sample was naive CD4+ T cells sorted from blood. Subset indicated: CD45RA+ positively selected. The receptors shown here come from a man aged 30-40 years in good health.

The chain recombines TRBV28 with TRBJ2-5; tentatively, D is TRBD1 or TRBD2 (6 bases each). V was clipped by 2 bases and J by 3 bases, with 10 bases between them. The CDR3 is 14 amino acids. The germline CDR1 and CDR2 sequences are MDHEN and SYDVKM. The DNA of the CDR3 is TGTGCCAGCAGTTTAGTAGGGGGGAAAGAGACCCAGTACTTC. Protein product: CASSLVGGKETQYF.

The chain combines TRBV7-2 with TRBJ1-2, with D maybe TRBD1 (5 bases). Germline V gene lookup returns CDR1 SGHTA and CDR2 FQGNSA. This CDR3 has 15 amino acids. The ends were cut back, 0 bases at V and 8 bases at J, with 16 bases in the middle. CDR3 protein: CASSLAGQGLEGYTF. The CDR3 nucleotides are TGTGCCAGCAGCTTAGCGGGGCAGGGTTTAGAGGGCTACACCTTC.

The V and J genes are TRBV20-1 and TRBJ1-1, with a weak D call TRBD1 (5 bases). CDR3 length: 11 amino acids. V shed 6 bases and J shed 11 bases, with 16 bases lying between them. From germline, CDR1 is DFQATT and CDR2 SNEGSKA (reference sequence). The CDR3 DNA sequence: TGCAGTGCCAGGGTCCGGGGAGGCGCTTTCTTT. Its translation is CSARVRGGAFF.

The chain has TRBV7-9 and TRBJ2-1; perhaps TRBD1 as D (6 bases). V lost 8 bases and J lost 4, with 21 bases in between. The CDR3 is 16 residues long. CDR1 and CDR2 (germline): SEHNR, FQNEAQ (reference sequence). CDR3 bases: TGTGCCAGCCAGTCCTACAGGGCCGGGACATACAATGAGCAGTTCTTC. Residues: CASQSYRAGTYNEQFF.

This sequence joins TRBV9 and TRBJ2-6, with D possibly called TRBD1 or TRBD2 (5 bases each). CDR3 length: 16 residues. CDR1 and CDR2 (germline): SGDLS, YYNGEE. The ends were cut back, 4 bases at V and 0 bases at J, with 11 bases in the middle. The DNA of the CDR3 is TGTGCCAGCAGCTTATGGGGGAGCTCTGGGGCCAACGTCCTGACTTTC. The encoded protein is CASSLWGSSGANVLTF.

The chain employs TRBV9 and TRBJ2-1; 7 bases agree with TRBD2. This CDR3 is built from 17 residues. V was pared by 0 bases and J by 8 bases, with 14 bases of the junction left unmatched. Germline CDR1 reads SGDLS; CDR2 reads YYNGEE. CDR3 sequence reads: CASSVDVSGGVVDEQFF. In nucleotides, the CDR3 is TGTGCCAGCAGCGTAGATGTTTCGGGGGGAGTTGTAGATGAGCAGTTCTTC.

The rearrangement uses TRBV27 and TRBJ2-7; no clear D gene. The V and J ends lost 4 bases and 0 bases respectively, with 13 bases between them. Per germline, CDR1 MNHEY and CDR2 SMNVEV (reference sequence). The CDR3 has 15 residues. The CDR3 DNA reads TGTGCCAGCAGTTACAGCGCCCGGAGCTCCTACGAGCAGTACTTC. This codes for CASSYSARSSYEQYF.

The CDR3 loop reads CSARQVAEAFF. Written as DNA, the CDR3 is TGCAGTGCTAGACAGGTAGCTGAAGCTTTCTTT. J is TRBJ1-1 and V is TRBV20-1; D call uncertain. The V end lost 2 bases, the J end lost 6 bases, and 7 bases lay between the germline ends. The CDR3 is 11 amino acids. Germline V lookup: CDR1 DFQATT, CDR2 SNEGSKA (reference sequence).

The genes are TRBV6-5 and TRBJ2-7; 11 bases line up with TRBD2. The CDR3 loop spans 13 amino acids. Trimming cost V 6 bases and J 6 bases; bases outside gene matches: 4. Germline V lookup: CDR1 MNHEY, CDR2 SVGAGI. CDR3 nucleotides: TGTGCCAGCAGCTTAGCGGGAGGGCGCGAGCAGTACTTC. Its protein is CASSLAGGREQYF.

CDR3 DNA: TGCGCCAGCAGCTCCGGGATTTGGGGCAATCAGCCCCAGCATTTT. This sequence encodes CASSSGIWGNQPQHF. This chain uses TRBV4-1 with TRBJ1-5; no definite D call. The CDR3 is 15 amino acids. Germline CDR1 is MGHRA and CDR2 is YSYEKL. The germline V and J ends were trimmed by 5 bases and 2 bases, with 13 bases remaining between them.

This sequence joins TRBV19 and TRBJ2-7; D remains unclear. Germline-derived CDR1 and CDR2 are LNHDA and SQIVND (reference sequence). V was trimmed by 5 bases and J by 0 bases, leaving 8 bases between them. The CDR3 extends over 13 amino acids. CDR3 DNA: TGTGCCAGTAGTTTCAGGACCTCCTACGAGCAGTACTTC. It codes for CASSFRTSYEQYF.

With regard to this clone: In the same sample, other DNA sequences code for this CDR3. The gene calls are TRBV5-1 and TRBJ2-7, with TRBD1 matching 9 bases. Germline CDR1 and CDR2: SGHRS and YFSETQ. The CDR3 sequence is 14 residues long. Unmatched junction bases numbered 2, after V lost 0 bases and J lost 4 bases. Here the CDR3 DNA reads TGCGCCAGCAGCTTGGGACAGGGGGTGTACGAGCAGTACTTC. Protein: CASSLGQGVYEQYF.